The source of this T cell receptor beta chain is a study of T cells expressing NK-cell markers (TCRdb year 2020). A note on the overall study: In sorted CD3+CD56+NKG2C+, CD3+CD56+NKG2C- and CD3+CD56-NKG2C+ T-cell subsets from about 8 donors, TCR beta-chain repertoires were profiled. Seven of the eight sequenced donors were HCMV-seropositive and one was HCMV-seronegative. The eight sequenced donors were randomly selected healthy volunteers, three men and five women. Libraries were sequenced as 2 x 150 bp reads on Illumina HiSeq 2000/2500, MiSeq or NextSeq. What the work shows at the level of the full study, not this receptor alone: In six donors, the dominant CD3+CD56+NKG2C+ clonotypes were among the top 10 CD8+ clonotypes and accounted for roughly 1.0-7.0% of CD8+ T cells. Those dominant clonotypes were again the most abundant among CD3+CD56-NKG2C+ cells in several donors, at roughly 25-60.1%. It remained unclear whether the expanded NKG2C-expressing T cell clones were specific for HCMV antigens.

In regard to this clonotype: Its antigen has not been determined.

Data came from an Illumina HiSeq 2000. TCR beta cDNA libraries were made by 5'RACE template switching that added a universal primer site and unique molecular identifiers. cDNA synthesis was primed from the TCR beta constant segment, followed by two successive PCR amplification steps. On the study's bioinformatics: MIGEC was used to demultiplex reads and group the reads by UMI, and MiTCR was used to assemble and quantify clonotypes. To remove erroneous sequences, TCR cDNA sequences were retained only when supported by two or more reads. The tcR package was used for downstream repertoire analysis, with clonotypes matched between fractions based on CDR3 nucleotide sequence plus V segment. VDJmatch was used to annotate antigen specificity against VDJdb, with one amino acid substitution allowed in CDR3. With the reads reprocessed by TCRdb, a single entry stands for each CDR3 protein sequence and no DNA is reported. TCRdb, not the authors, supplied the V and J calls. The sample table holds approximately 550,000 distinct CDR3 sequences. The ten biggest clones cover approximately 3.5% of the sample.

HCMV-specific IgG was detected in serum with a commercial ELISA kit to determine HCMV serostatus. Ficoll density gradient centrifugation was used to isolate peripheral blood mononuclear cells from blood. From the cysteine up to the phenylalanine, the CDR3 has a length of 20 residues. Only the protein is on record. In the germline V gene (reference sequence), CDR1 corresponds to MNHEY and CDR2 to SMNVEV. Material for sequencing was blood T cells: a sorted CD56 or NKG2C T cell subset, CD4+ or CD8+ T cells, or bulk PBMC T cells (not recorded which). Here the chain combines TRBV27 and TRBJ2-1; the D call from TCRdb, TRBD2, cannot be confirmed without DNA. This receptor was obtained from a man between 18 and 29 years old in good health. Donor details come from another sample of the same person, matched by shared clones. The CDR3 region: CASSKTQSGTSGRIYNEQFF.